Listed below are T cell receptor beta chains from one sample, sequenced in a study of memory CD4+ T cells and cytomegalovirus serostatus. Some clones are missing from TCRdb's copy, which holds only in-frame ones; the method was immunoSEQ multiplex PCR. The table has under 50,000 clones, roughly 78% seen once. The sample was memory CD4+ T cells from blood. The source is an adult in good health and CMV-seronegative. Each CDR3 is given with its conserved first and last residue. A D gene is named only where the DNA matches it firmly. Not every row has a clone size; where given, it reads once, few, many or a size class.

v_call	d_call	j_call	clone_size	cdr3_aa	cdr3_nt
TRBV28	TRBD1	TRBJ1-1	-	CASLNIRGLEAFF	TGTGCCAGCCTTAATATCAGGGGGCTTGAAGCTTTCTTT
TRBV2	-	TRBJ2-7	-	CASGPPYEQYF	TGTGCCAGCGGACCCCCCTACGAGCAGTACTTC
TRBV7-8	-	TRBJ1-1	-	CASSRTTVEAFF	TGTGCCAGCAGCCGCACCACAGTGGAAGCTTTCTTT
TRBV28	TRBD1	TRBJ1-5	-	CAGKSGGDHQPQHF	TGTGCCGGAAAATCAGGGGGTGACCATCAGCCCCAGCATTTT
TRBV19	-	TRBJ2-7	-	CASSIDRNYEQYF	TGTGCCAGTAGTATAGACAGAAACTACGAGCAGTACTTC
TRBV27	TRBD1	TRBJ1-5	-	CASKSGQVSGQPQHF	TGTGCCAGCAAGTCGGGACAGGTGTCTGGTCAGCCCCAGCATTTT
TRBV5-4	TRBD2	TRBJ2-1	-	CASSKGAGGTYNEQFF	TGTGCCAGCAGCAAGGGAGCGGGGGGTACTTACAATGAGCAGTTCTTC
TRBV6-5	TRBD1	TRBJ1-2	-	CAVQRQGYYGYTF	TGTGCCGTACAGAGACAGGGATACTATGGCTACACCTTC
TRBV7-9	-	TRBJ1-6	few	CASSSVGSTSSYNSPLHF	TGTGCCAGCAGCTCCGTTGGATCCACAAGCTCCTATAATTCACCCCTCCACTTT
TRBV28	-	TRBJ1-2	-	CASRFTTYGYTF	TGTGCCAGCAGGTTCACCACATATGGCTACACCTTC
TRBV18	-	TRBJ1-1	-	CASSLDSDTEAFF	TGTGCCAGCTCGCTCGATTCGGACACTGAAGCTTTCTTT
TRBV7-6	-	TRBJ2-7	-	CASSLGNPPYEQYF	TGTGCCAGCAGCTTAGGGAATCCCCCCTACGAGCAGTACTTC
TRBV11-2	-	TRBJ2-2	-	CASSLGRGRAGELFF	TGTGCCAGCAGCTTAGGGAGGGGAAGGGCCGGGGAGCTGTTTTTT
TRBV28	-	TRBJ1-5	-	CASSPPGDNQPQHF	TGTGCCAGCAGTCCCCCAGGGGACAATCAGCCCCAGCATTTT
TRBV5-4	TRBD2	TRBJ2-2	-	CASRVRGSGTGELFF	TGTGCCAGCAGGGTGCGGGGGTCGGGGACCGGGGAGCTGTTTTTT
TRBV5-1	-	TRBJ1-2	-	CASSLALEGGYGYTF	TGCGCCAGCAGCTTGGCTCTGGAGGGAGGCTATGGCTACACCTTC
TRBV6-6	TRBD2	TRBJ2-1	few	CASRTSGDEQFF	TGTGCCAGCAGGACTAGCGGGGACGAGCAGTTCTTC
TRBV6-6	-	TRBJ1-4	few	CASSKTDEKLFF	TGTGCCAGCAGCAAAACGGATGAAAAACTGTTTTTT
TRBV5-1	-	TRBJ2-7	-	CASSPQGLEDWGEQYF	TGCGCCAGCAGCCCACAGGGACTCGAGGACTGGGGGGAGCAGTACTTC
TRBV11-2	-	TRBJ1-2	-	CASSIKGGFREGRDGYTF	TGTGCCAGCAGCATAAAAGGAGGGTTTCGGGAGGGGAGGGATGGCTACACCTTC
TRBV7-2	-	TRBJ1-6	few	CASSSLGSYNSPLHF	TGTGCCAGCAGCAGTTTAGGATCCTATAATTCACCCCTCCACTTT
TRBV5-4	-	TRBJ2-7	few	CASSFDRGSEQYF	TGTGCCAGCAGCTTTGACCGGGGGTCCGAGCAGTACTTC
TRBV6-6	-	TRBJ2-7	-	CASSYRATYEQYF	TGTGCCAGCAGTTACAGAGCGACCTACGAGCAGTACTTC
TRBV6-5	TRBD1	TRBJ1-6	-	CASSRTGRSPLHF	TGTGCCAGCAGCCGGACAGGGCGATCACCCCTCCACTTT
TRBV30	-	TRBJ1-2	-	CAWSVRGNGGYTF	TGTGCCTGGAGTGTACGGGGTAATGGCGGCTACACCTTC
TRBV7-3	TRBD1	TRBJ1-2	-	CASSLPGGYGYTF	TGTGCCAGCAGCTTACCAGGGGGCTATGGCTACACCTTC
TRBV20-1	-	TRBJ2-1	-	CSARTINEQFF	TGCAGTGCTCGGACCATCAATGAGCAGTTCTTC
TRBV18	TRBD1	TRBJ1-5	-	CASSPTGDNQPQHF	TGTGCCAGCTCACCGACAGGGGATAATCAGCCCCAGCATTTT
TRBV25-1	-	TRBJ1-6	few	CASSADDSNSPLHF	TGTGCCAGCAGTGCGGACGACAGTAATTCACCCCTCCACTTT
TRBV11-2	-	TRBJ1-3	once	CASRAGGRAGNTIYF	TGTGCCAGCAGGGCCGGGGGCAGGGCTGGAAACACCATATATTTT
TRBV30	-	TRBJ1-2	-	CAWSVGGRAGYTF	TGTGCCTGGAGTGTAGGGGGGCGTGCCGGCTACACCTTC
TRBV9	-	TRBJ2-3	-	CASSVVSQADTQYF	TGTGCCAGCAGCGTAGTTTCTCAAGCAGATACGCAGTATTTT
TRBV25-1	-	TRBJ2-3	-	CASSLQGTDTQYF	TGTGCCAGCAGCCTCCAGGGAACAGATACGCAGTATTTT
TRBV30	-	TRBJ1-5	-	CAWSVNGAGGNQPQHF	TGTGCCTGGAGTGTAAATGGGGCAGGGGGCAATCAGCCCCAGCATTTT
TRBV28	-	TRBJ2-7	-	CASRPRGRSSYEQYF	TGTGCCAGCAGGCCCCGGGGCCGAAGCTCCTACGAGCAGTACTTC
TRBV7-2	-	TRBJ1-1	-	CASSLSTEAFF	TGTGCCAGCAGCTTAAGCACTGAAGCTTTCTTT
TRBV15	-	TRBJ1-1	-	CATRGSFNTEAFF	TGTGCCACCCGAGGCAGCTTTAACACTGAAGCTTTCTTT
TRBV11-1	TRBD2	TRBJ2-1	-	CASSFGLAGGYEQFF	TGTGCCAGCAGCTTCGGACTAGCGGGGGGATATGAGCAGTTCTTC
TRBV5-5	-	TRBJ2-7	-	CASSLAGQYEQYF	TGTGCCAGCAGCTTGGCGGGCCAATACGAGCAGTACTTC
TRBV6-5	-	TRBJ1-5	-	CASRILQNSNQPQHF	TGTGCCAGCAGGATCCTTCAGAATAGCAATCAGCCCCAGCATTTT
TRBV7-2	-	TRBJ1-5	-	CASSPGPIVNQPQHF	TGTGCCAGCAGCCCCGGACCGATAGTCAATCAGCCCCAGCATTTT
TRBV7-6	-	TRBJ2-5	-	CASSLMEWQLGGTQYF	TGTGCCAGCAGCTTAATGGAATGGCAGTTAGGAGGGACCCAGTACTTC
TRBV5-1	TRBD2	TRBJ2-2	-	CASSREGDTGELFF	TGCGCCAGCAGCCGGGAGGGGGACACCGGGGAGCTGTTTTTT
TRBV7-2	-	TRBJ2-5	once	CASSLGWPGDQETQYF	TGTGCCAGCAGCTTGGGTTGGCCAGGGGATCAAGAGACCCAGTACTTC
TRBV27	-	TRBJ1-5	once	CASPARCDKPYSNQPQHF	TGTGCCAGCCCTGCCCGTTGCGACAAGCCATATAGCAATCAGCCCCAGCATTTT
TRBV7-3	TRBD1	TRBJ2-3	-	CASSRSPGQGTDTQYF	TGTGCCAGCAGCCGATCACCTGGACAGGGCACAGATACGCAGTATTTT
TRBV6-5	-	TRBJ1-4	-	CATRGHAGDEKLFF	TGTGCCACCAGGGGCCACGCGGGGGATGAAAAACTGTTTTTT
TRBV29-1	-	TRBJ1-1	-	CSVEGGASEAFF	TGCAGCGTTGAAGGGGGGGCCAGTGAAGCTTTCTTT
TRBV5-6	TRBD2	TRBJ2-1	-	CASSLIAGGPNEQFF	TGTGCCAGCAGCTTGATCGCGGGAGGGCCCAATGAGCAGTTCTTC
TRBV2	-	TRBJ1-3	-	CASKRAGNTIYF	TGTGCCAGCAAGAGGGCGGGAAACACCATATATTTT
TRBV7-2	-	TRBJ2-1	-	CASSPARYYNEQFF	TGTGCCAGCAGCCCTGCACGTTACTACAATGAGCAGTTCTTC
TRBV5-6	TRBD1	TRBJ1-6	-	CASSNRDRGYSPLHF	TGTGCCAGCAGCAACCGGGACAGAGGATATTCACCCCTCCACTTT
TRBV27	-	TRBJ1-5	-	CASSRGGRQPQHF	TGTGCCAGCAGCCGCGGGGGAAGACAGCCCCAGCATTTT
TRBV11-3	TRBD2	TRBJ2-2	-	CASSSGLAGDPTGELFF	TGTGCCAGCAGCTCAGGACTAGCGGGGGACCCTACCGGGGAGCTGTTTTTT
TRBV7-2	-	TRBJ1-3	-	CASSLAHPTQWGDTIYF	TGTGCCAGCAGCTTAGCGCACCCCACTCAGTGGGGGGACACCATATATTTT